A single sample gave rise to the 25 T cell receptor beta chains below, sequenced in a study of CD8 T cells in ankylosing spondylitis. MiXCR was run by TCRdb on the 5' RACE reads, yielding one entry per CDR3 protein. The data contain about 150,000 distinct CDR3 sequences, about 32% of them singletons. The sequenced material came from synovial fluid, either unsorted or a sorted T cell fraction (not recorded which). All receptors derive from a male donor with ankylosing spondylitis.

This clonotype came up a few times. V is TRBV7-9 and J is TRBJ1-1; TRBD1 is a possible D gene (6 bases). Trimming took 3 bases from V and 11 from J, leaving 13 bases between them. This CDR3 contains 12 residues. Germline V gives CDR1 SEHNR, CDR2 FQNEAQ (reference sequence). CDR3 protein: CASSLGAGKAFF. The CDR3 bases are TGTGCCAGCAGCTTGGGGGCAGGGAAGGCTTTCTTT.

CDR3 in amino acids: CASSQQGFSGELFF. DNA for the CDR3: TGTGCCAGCAGCCAACAGGGTTTTTCCGGGGAGCTGTTTTTT. The chain couples TRBV3-1 to TRBJ2-2; tentative D call: TRBD1 (5 bases). CDR1 and CDR2 (germline): LGHDT, YNNKEL (reference sequence). Between the trimmed V and J ends, which lost 2 bases and 6 bases, there was a span of 10 bases. The CDR3 runs 14 residues.

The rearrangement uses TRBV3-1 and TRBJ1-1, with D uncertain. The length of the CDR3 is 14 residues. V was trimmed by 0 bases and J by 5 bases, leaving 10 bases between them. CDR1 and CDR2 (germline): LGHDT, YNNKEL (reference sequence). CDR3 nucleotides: TGTGCCAGCAGCCAAGATAGAGGATATACTGAAGCTTTCTTT. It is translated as CASSQDRGYTEAFF.

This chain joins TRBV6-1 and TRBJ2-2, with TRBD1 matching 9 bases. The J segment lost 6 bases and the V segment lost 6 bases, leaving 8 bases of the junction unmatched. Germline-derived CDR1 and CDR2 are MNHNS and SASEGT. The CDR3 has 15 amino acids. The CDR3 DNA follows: TGTGCCAGCAGAATCGGGACAGGGTGGGCCGGGGAGCTGTTTTTT. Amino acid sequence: CASRIGTGWAGELFF.

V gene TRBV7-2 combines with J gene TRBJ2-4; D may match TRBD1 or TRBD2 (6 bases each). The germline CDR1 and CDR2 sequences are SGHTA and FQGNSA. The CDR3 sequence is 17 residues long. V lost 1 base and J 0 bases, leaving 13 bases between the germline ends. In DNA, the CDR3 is TGTGCCAGCAGCTTAGTATGGTCGGGGGCAGCCAAAAACATTCAGTACTTC. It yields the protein CASSLVWSGAAKNIQYF.

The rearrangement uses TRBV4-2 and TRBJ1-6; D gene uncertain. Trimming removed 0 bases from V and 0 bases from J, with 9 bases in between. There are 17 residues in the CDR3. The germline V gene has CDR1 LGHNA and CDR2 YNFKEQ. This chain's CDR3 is CASSQDTTGSYNSPLHF. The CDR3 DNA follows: TGTGCCAGCAGCCAAGATACAACGGGCTCCTATAATTCACCCCTCCACTTT.

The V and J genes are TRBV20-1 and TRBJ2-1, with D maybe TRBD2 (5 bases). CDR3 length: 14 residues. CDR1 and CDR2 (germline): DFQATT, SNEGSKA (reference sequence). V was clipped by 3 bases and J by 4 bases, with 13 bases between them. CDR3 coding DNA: TGCAGTGCTAGTACGCGGAGGATTTACAATGAGCAGTTCTTC. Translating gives CSASTRRIYNEQFF.

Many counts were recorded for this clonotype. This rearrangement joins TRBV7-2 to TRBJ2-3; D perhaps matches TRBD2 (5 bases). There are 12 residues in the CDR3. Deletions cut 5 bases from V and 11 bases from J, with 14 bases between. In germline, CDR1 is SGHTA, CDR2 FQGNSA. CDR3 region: CASSPYGERQYF. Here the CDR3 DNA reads TGTGCCAGCAGCCCCTACGGGGAGCGGCAGTATTTT.

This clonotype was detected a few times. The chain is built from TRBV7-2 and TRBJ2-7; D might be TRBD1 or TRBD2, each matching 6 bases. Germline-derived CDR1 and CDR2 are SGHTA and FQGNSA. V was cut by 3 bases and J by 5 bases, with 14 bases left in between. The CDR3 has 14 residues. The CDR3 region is CASSFFGGIDEQYF. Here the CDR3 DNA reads TGTGCCAGCAGCTTCTTCGGGGGCATCGACGAGCAGTACTTC.

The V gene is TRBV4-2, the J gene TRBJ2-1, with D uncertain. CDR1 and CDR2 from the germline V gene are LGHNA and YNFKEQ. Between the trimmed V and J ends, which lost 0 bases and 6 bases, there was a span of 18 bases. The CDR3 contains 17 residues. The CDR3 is CASSQEGWGGGVNEQFF. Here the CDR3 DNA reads TGTGCCAGCAGCCAAGAGGGGTGGGGTGGCGGAGTCAATGAGCAGTTCTTC.

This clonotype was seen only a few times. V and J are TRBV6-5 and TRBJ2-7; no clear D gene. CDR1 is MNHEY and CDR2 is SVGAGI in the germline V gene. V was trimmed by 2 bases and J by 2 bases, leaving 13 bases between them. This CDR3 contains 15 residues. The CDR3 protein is CASSYALGATYEQYF. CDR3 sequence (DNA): TGTGCCAGCAGTTACGCCTTAGGTGCCACCTACGAGCAGTACTTC.

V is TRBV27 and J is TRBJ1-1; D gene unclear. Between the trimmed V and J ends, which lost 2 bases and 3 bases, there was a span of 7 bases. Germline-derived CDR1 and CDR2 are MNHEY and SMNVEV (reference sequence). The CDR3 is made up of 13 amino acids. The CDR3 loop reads CASSLRPYTEAFF. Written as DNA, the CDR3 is TGTGCCAGCAGTTTACGTCCGTACACTGAAGCTTTCTTT.

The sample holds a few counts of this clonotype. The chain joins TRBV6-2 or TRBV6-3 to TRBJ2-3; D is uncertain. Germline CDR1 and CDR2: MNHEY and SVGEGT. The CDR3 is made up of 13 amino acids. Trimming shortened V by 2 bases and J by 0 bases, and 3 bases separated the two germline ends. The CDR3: CASSYRSTDTQYF. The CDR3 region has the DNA TGTGCCAGCAGTTACAGGAGCACAGATACGCAGTATTTT.

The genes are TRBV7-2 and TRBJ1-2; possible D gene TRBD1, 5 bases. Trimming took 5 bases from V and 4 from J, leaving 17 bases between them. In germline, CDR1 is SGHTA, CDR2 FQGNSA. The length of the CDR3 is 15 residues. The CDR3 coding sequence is TGTGCCAGCAGCCCAGAGGGCGGGGCACGCTATGGCTACACCTTC. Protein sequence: CASSPEGGARYGYTF.

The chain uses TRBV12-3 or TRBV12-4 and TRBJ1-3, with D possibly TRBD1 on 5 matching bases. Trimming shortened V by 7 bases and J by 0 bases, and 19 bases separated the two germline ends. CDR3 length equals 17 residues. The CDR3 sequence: CASTKGVGPSSGNTIYF. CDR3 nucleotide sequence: TGTGCCAGCACCAAAGGGGTGGGCCCTTCCTCTGGAAACACCATATATTTT.

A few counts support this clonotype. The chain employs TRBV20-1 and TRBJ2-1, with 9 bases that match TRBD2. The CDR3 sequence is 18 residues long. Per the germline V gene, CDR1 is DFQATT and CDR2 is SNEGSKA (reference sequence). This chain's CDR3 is CSPEWEAGGQSSYNEQFF. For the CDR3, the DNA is TGCAGCCCTGAGTGGGAAGCGGGGGGTCAAAGCTCCTACAATGAGCAGTTCTTC.

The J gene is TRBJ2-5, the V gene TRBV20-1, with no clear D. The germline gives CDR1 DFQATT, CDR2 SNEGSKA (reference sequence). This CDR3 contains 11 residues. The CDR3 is CRVEYQETQYF. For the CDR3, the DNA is TGCAGGGTGGAGTACCAAGAGACCCAGTACTTC.

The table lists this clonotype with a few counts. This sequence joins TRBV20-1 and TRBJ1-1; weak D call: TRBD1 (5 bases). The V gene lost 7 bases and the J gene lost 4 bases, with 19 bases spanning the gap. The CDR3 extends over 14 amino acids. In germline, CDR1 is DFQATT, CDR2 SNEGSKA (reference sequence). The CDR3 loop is CSVPPGRVGTEAFF. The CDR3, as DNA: TGCAGTGTCCCCCCCGGCAGGGTTGGCACTGAAGCTTTCTTT.

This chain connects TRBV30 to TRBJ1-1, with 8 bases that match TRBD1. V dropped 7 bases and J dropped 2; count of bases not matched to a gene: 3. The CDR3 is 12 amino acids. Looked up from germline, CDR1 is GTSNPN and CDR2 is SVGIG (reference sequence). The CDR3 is CAYGQGNTEAFF. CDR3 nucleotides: TGTGCCTACGGACAGGGTAACACTGAAGCTTTCTTT.

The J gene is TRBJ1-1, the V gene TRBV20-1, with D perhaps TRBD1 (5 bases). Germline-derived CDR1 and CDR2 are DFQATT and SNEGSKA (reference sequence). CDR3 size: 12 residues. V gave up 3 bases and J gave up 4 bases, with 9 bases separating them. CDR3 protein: CSASRRGTEAFF. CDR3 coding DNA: TGCAGTGCTAGTCGGAGGGGCACTGAAGCTTTCTTT.

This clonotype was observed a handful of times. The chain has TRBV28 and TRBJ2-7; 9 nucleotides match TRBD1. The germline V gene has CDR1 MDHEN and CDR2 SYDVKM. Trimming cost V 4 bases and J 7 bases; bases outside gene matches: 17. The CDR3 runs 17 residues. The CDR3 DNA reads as TGTGCCAGCAGTTCCCCCCCCGTGACAGGGGGTTTTGGGGAGCAGTACTTC. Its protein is CASSSPPVTGGFGEQYF.

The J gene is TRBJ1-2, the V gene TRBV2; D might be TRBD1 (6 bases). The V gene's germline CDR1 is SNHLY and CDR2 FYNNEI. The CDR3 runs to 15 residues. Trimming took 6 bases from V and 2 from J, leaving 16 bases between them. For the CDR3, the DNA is TGTGCCAGCAGCCCAAAGGGGAGGGGGAACTATGGCTACACCTTC. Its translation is CASSPKGRGNYGYTF.

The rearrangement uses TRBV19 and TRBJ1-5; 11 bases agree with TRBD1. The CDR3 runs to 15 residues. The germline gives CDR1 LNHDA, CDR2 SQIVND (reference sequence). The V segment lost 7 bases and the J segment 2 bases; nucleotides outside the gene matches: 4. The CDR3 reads CASMGGQGGNQPQHF. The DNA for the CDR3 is TGTGCCAGTATGGGGGGACAGGGGGGCAATCAGCCCCAGCATTTT. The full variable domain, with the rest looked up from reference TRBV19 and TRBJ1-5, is DGGITQSPKYLFRKEGQNVTLSCEQNLNHDAMYWYRQDPGQGLRLIYYSQIVNDFQKGDIAEGYSVSREKKESFPLTVTSAQKNPTAFYLCASMGGQGGNQPQHFGDGTRLSIL.

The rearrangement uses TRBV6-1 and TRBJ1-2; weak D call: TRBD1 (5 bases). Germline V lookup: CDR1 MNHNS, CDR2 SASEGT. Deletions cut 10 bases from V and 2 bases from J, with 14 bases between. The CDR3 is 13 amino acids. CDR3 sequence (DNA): TGTGCCACCCAGGGCCAGATAAACTATGGCTACACCTTC. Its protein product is CATQGQINYGYTF.

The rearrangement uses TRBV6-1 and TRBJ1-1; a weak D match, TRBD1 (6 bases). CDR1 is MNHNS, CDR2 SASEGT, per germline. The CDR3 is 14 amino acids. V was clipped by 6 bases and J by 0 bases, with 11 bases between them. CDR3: CASRRTVMNTEAFF. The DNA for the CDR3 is TGTGCCAGCAGAAGGACAGTCATGAACACTGAAGCTTTCTTT.